Below, 20 T cell receptor beta chains from the same sample are listed, as sequenced in a study of OX40 agonist ivuxolimab in advanced cancers. Measured with immunoSEQ multiplex PCR; TCRdb has only the in-frame clones, and not every one. The sample includes about 65,000 clones, roughly nine tenths of them seen just once. The sample consisted of CD4+ or CD8+ T cells sorted from blood, taken in a trial of the OX40 agonist ivuxolimab. The origin of the receptors is an adult with an advanced solid tumor such as melanoma, head and neck, liver or kidney cancer.

This chain uses TRBV6-1 with TRBJ1-1; D unclear. V was trimmed by 10 bases and J by 1 base, leaving 16 bases between them. The CDR3 has 14 residues. Germline V gives CDR1 MNHNS, CDR2 SASEGT. The CDR3 DNA reads as TGTGCCACCCACCTTCTTGGGCCGAACACTGAAGCTTTCTTT. Its protein product is CATHLLGPNTEAFF.

This chain uses TRBV28 with TRBJ2-5; no definite D call. Between the trimmed V and J ends, which lost 3 bases and 5 bases, there was a span of 10 bases. The CDR3 length is 13 residues. Germline CDR1 is MDHEN and CDR2 is SYDVKM. In DNA, the CDR3 is TGTGCCAGCAGTTTTAGGACCCCCGAGACCCAGTACTTC. Translating it yields CASSFRTPETQYF.

The rearrangement links TRBV19 to TRBJ2-2; TRBD2 aligns across 11 bases. The germline V gene has CDR1 LNHDA and CDR2 SQIVND (reference sequence). After removal of 5 bases from V and 5 bases from J, the junction contained 7 bases not matched to a gene. The CDR3 sequence is 16 residues long. In nucleotides, the CDR3 is TGTGCCAGTAGTGGGGGGACTAGCGGAACAACCGGGGAGCTGTTTTTT. This translates into CASSGGTSGTTGELFF.

The V call is TRBV5-1, the J call TRBJ2-1, with TRBD2 as a possible D gene (6 bases). CDR1 and CDR2 from the germline V gene are SGHRS and YFSETQ. The CDR3 has 12 residues. Trimming stripped 4 bases from V and 4 bases from J, with 6 bases between. As DNA, the CDR3 is TGCGCCAGCAGCAGCGGGTACAATGAGCAGTTCTTC. It encodes CASSSGYNEQFF.

This clone showed up just once. The chain employs TRBV10-3 and TRBJ2-2; D may be TRBD1 or TRBD2 (6 bases each). Germline values: CDR1 ENHRY, CDR2 SYGVKD. The CDR3 loop spans 14 amino acids. Trimming left V 9 bases short and J 4 bases short, with 15 bases between. The DNA of the CDR3 is TGTGCCATACTCTCGGGGGCTGGCACCGGGGAGCTGTTTTTT. Its translation: CAILSGAGTGELFF.

The CDR3 protein is CASSPVPGLGKNIQYF. CDR3 in DNA: TGTGCCAGCTCACCAGTGCCAGGGTTAGGCAAAAACATTCAGTACTTC. The V gene is TRBV18, the J gene TRBJ2-4; TRBD1 is a possible D gene (5 bases). Germline CDR1 reads KGHSH; CDR2 reads LQKENI. Trimming stripped 2 bases from V and 3 bases from J, with 14 bases between. There are 16 residues in the CDR3.

V and J are TRBV7-9 and TRBJ1-1; D is uncertain. The V gene lost 0 bases and the J gene lost 8 bases, with 13 bases spanning the gap. Per germline, CDR1 SEHNR and CDR2 FQNEAQ (reference sequence). The CDR3 has 14 residues. As DNA, the CDR3 is TGTGCCAGCAGCTTAGCGGCGGGAATTGAGGAAGCTTTCTTT. This sequence encodes CASSLAAGIEEAFF.

This clone was observed a single time. The chain is built from TRBV2 and TRBJ1-3, with no clear D. The CDR3 is 14 residues long. V was shortened by 4 bases and J by 0 bases, with 7 bases between the two germline ends. CDR1 is SNHLY and CDR2 is FYNNEI in the germline V gene. Written as DNA, the CDR3 is TGTGCCAGCAGTGGTCAGTTCTCTGGAAACACCATATATTTT. Its translation is CASSGQFSGNTIYF.

The chain has TRBV5-4 and TRBJ1-1; D not certain. This CDR3 is 13 amino acids long. The germline gives CDR1 SGHNT, CDR2 YYREEE (reference sequence). Between the trimmed V and J ends, which lost 3 bases and 1 base, there was a span of 7 bases. DNA for the CDR3: TGTGCCAGCAGCTCCCAAAAGAACACTGAAGCTTTCTTT. This translates into CASSSQKNTEAFF. The variable domain in full, completed from reference TRBV5-4 and TRBJ1-1, reads ETGVTQSPTHLIKTRGQQVTLRCSSQSGHNTVSWYQQALGQGPQFIFQYYREEENGRGNFPPRFSGLQFPNYSSELNVNALELDDSALYLCASSSQKNTEAFFGQGTRLTVV.

This clone came up a few times. The genes are TRBV7-9 and TRBJ2-1, with D possibly being TRBD1 (5 bases). CDR3 length: 15 residues. The V gene lost 5 bases and the J gene lost 5 bases, with 16 bases spanning the gap. Germline V lookup: CDR1 SEHNR, CDR2 FQNEAQ (reference sequence). CDR3 region: CASSRDSLFNNEQFF. The CDR3 DNA reads as TGTGCCAGCAGCCGCGACAGTTTGTTCAACAATGAGCAGTTCTTC.

This clone showed up just once. The chain has TRBV6-5 and TRBJ1-2, with TRBD1 matching over 9 bases. V trimming: 5 bases; J trimming: 4 bases; junction bases outside the gene matches: 2. Germline V gene sequence: CDR1 MNHEY, CDR2 SVGAGI. The CDR3 runs 13 residues. The CDR3: CASSTGGGYGYTF. The CDR3 DNA follows: TGTGCCAGCAGTACAGGGGGCGGCTATGGCTACACCTTC.

The V and J genes are TRBV5-1 and TRBJ2-2; TRBD2 might be the D (5 bases). Trimming shortened V by 4 bases and J by 1 base, and 11 bases separated the two germline ends. The germline V gene encodes CDR1 SGHRS and CDR2 YFSETQ. This CDR3 is built from 15 residues. CDR3 bases: TGCGCCAGCAGCCCGGGCGGAGGGAACACCGGGGAGCTGTTTTTT. Protein: CASSPGGGNTGELFF. Using reference TRBV5-1 and TRBJ2-2 for the parts outside the CDR3, the full variable domain is KAGVTQTPRYLIKTRGQQVTLSCSPISGHRSVSWYQQTPGQGLQFLFEYFSETQRNKGNFPGRFSGRQFSNSRSEMNVSTLELGDSALYLCASSPGGGNTGELFFGEGSRLTVL.

For the CDR3, the DNA is TGTGCCAGCAGCTCCCGATCATTATCAGATACGCAGTATTTT. Residues: CASSSRSLSDTQYF. V is TRBV13 and J is TRBJ2-3; D uncertain. Germline V gives CDR1 PRHDT, CDR2 FYEKMQ (reference sequence). The CDR3 extends over 14 amino acids. Deletions cut 4 bases from V and 4 bases from J, with 12 bases between.

The chain is built from TRBV7-2 and TRBJ2-1; a weak D match, TRBD1 (6 bases). This CDR3 is built from 16 residues. V gave up 0 bases and J gave up 6 bases, with 15 bases separating them. Germline V lookup: CDR1 SGHTA, CDR2 FQGNSA. CDR3: CASSLAGARVINEQFF. Here the CDR3 DNA reads TGTGCCAGCAGCTTAGCGGGGGCGCGGGTGATCAATGAGCAGTTCTTC.

The V and J genes are TRBV9 and TRBJ1-1; D is ambiguous. Germline V lookup: CDR1 SGDLS, CDR2 YYNGEE. CDR3 length: 14 amino acids. V lost 0 bases and J lost 1, with 7 bases in between. The CDR3 region has the DNA TGTGCCAGCAGCGTAGATAGCTCGAACACTGAAGCTTTCTTT. Its translation is CASSVDSSNTEAFF.

The chain joins TRBV18 to TRBJ2-1; D is perhaps TRBD2 (6 bases). V shed 0 bases and J shed 2 bases, with 11 bases lying between them. Germline lookup yields CDR1 KGHSH and CDR2 LQKENI. The CDR3 length is 16 residues. CDR3 sequence: CASSPPSGETYNEQFF. The DNA of the CDR3 is TGTGCCAGCTCACCACCGTCGGGAGAAACCTACAATGAGCAGTTCTTC.

The V gene is TRBV30, the J gene TRBJ2-7; D is undetermined. V dropped 7 bases and J dropped 0 bases, with 10 bases sitting between them. The CDR3 is 12 amino acids. Germline lookup yields CDR1 GTSNPN and CDR2 SVGIG (reference sequence). CDR3 sequence reads: CALTVGSYEQYF. CDR3 bases: TGTGCCTTGACTGTCGGCTCCTACGAGCAGTACTTC.

This chain links TRBV19 with TRBJ1-2; D is unresolved. The V end lost 5 bases, the J end lost 4 bases, and 11 bases lay between the germline ends. The CDR3 extends over 13 amino acids. Germline V gene sequence: CDR1 LNHDA, CDR2 SQIVND (reference sequence). For the CDR3, the DNA is TGTGCCAGTAGTGGGGTGGTCTTCTATGGCTACACCTTC. Amino acids: CASSGVVFYGYTF.

As DNA, the CDR3 is TGTGCCAGCAGTGTACCAGGAAGCTCTGGAAACACCATATATTTT. Translated: CASSVPGSSGNTIYF. V and J are TRBV28 and TRBJ1-3; no reliable D call. The V and J ends lost 5 bases and 0 bases respectively, with 11 bases between them. The CDR3 runs 15 residues. Germline V gives CDR1 MDHEN, CDR2 SYDVKM. Full variable domain (outside the CDR3, taken from reference TRBV28 and TRBJ1-3): DVKVTQSSRYLVKRTGEKVFLECVQDMDHENMFWYRQDPGLGLRLIYFSYDVKMKEKGDIPEGYSVSREKKERFSLILESASTNQTSMYLCASSVPGSSGNTIYFGEGSWLTVV.

This chain joins TRBV5-5 and TRBJ1-1; perhaps TRBD1 as D (6 bases). The V gene's germline CDR1 is SGHKS and CDR2 YYEKEE (reference sequence). Trimming pared 4 bases from V and 6 bases from J, leaving 19 bases between. The CDR3 is made up of 15 amino acids. The DNA for the CDR3 is TGTGCCAGCAGCCCCGGACAGACCTTTCAGGCTGAAGCTTTCTTT. Residues: CASSPGQTFQAEAFF. Looking up the rest from reference TRBV5-5 and TRBJ1-1 gives the full variable domain: DAGVTQSPTHLIKTRGQQVTLRCSPISGHKSVSWYQQVLGQGPQFIFQYYEKEERGRGNFPDRFSARQFPNYSSELNVNALLLGDSALYLCASSPGQTFQAEAFFGQGTRLTVV.